These T cell receptor beta chains were read from a single sample in a study of cytomegalovirus exposure and HLA in healthy donors. Measured with immunoSEQ multiplex PCR; TCRdb has only the in-frame clones, and not every one. The sample records around 94,000 clones, 77% being singletons. Material: PBMCs. The receptors come from a male donor in good health and CMV-seropositive. Both conserved end residues are part of each CDR3.

v_call: TRBV15
j_call: TRBJ2-5
cdr3_aa: CATSATGSQETQYF

v_call: TRBV14
j_call: TRBJ2-7
cdr3_aa: CASSRWTGGYEQYF

v_call: TRBV7-2
j_call: TRBJ1-2
cdr3_aa: CASSLAGQLTANYGYTF

v_call: TRBV27
j_call: TRBJ2-7
cdr3_aa: CASSPFSRHGKYEQYF

v_call: TRBV5-1
j_call: TRBJ1-2
cdr3_aa: CASSLGQGADGYTF

v_call: TRBV28
j_call: TRBJ1-5
cdr3_aa: CASSLVGTQHF

v_call: TRBV15
j_call: TRBJ1-3
cdr3_aa: CATSRDYNSGNTIYF

v_call: TRBV7-6
j_call: TRBJ2-2
cdr3_aa: CASSLEISGPSNTGELFF

v_call: TRBV7-9
j_call: TRBJ1-1
cdr3_aa: CASSSRQGVNTEAFF

v_call: TRBV11-3
j_call: TRBJ2-1
cdr3_aa: CASSLSGGPYNEQFF

v_call: TRBV19
j_call: TRBJ2-1
cdr3_aa: CASSIDRRTANNEQFF

v_call: TRBV6-1
j_call: TRBJ2-1
cdr3_aa: CASSEALLAGVGEQFF

v_call: TRBV28
j_call: TRBJ2-2
cdr3_aa: CASRYPTSGSRELFF

v_call: TRBV10-3
j_call: TRBJ2-1
cdr3_aa: CAISESRGLAGGPAHNEQFF

v_call: TRBV12-5
j_call: TRBJ2-1
cdr3_aa: CASGSRTSGRDSYNEQFF

v_call: TRBV5-1
j_call: TRBJ2-7
cdr3_aa: CASSLEISGGTGGHEQYF

v_call: TRBV18
j_call: TRBJ1-4
cdr3_aa: CASSQAGGINEKLFF

v_call: TRBV7-3
j_call: TRBJ2-7
cdr3_aa: CASSLDRNSYEQYF